This TCR beta chain was captured by sequencing in a study of cytomegalovirus exposure and HLA in healthy donors. For the study at large: Within an early data release were 65 million to 90 million unique TCRs drawn from HLA-typed donors.

The CDR3 extends over 18 amino acids. CDR1 and CDR2 (germline): MGHRA, YSYEKL. Trimming took 4 bases from V and 5 from J; bases not matched to a gene: 17. Researchers ran the PCR with 60 Vbeta and 13 Jbeta primers. TCRdb keeps only in-frame clones here, not all; method: immunoSEQ multiplex PCR. The top ten hold 2.5% to 3.5% of the sample, which has about 65,000 clones, about 78% seen once. Likely unrecorded immune exposures existed in these nominally healthy donors. V gene TRBV4-1 combines with J gene TRBJ2-7, with 10 bases fitting TRBD1. This TCR was sampled from a girl aged 10-17 years in good health and CMV-seropositive. The sequencing sample was made of PBMCs. CDR3 sequence (DNA): TGCGCCAGCAGCCCATGGTCCTCCCCCGGGACAGGGGTGGACGAGCAGTACTTC. Translated: CASSPWSSPGTGVDEQYF.